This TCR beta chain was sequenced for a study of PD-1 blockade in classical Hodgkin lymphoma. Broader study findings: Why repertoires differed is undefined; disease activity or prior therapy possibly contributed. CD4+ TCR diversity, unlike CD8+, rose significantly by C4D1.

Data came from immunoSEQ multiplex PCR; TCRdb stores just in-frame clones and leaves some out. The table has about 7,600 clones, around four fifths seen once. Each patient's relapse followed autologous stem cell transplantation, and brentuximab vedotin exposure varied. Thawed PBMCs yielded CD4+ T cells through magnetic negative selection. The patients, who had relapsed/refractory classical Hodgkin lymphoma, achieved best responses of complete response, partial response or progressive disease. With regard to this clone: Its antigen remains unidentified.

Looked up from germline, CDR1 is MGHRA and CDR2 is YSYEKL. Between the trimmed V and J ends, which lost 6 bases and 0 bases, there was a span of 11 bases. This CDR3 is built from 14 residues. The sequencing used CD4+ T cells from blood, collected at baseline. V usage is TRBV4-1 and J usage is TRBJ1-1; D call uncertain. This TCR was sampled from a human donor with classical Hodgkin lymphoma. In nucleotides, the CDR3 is TGCGCCAGCAGAGGGTTACTGTTGAACACTGAAGCTTTCTTT. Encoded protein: CASRGLLLNTEAFF.